This TCR beta chain is from a study of T cells after yellow fever vaccination. TCRdb ran MiXCR on the 5' RACE reads and lists one entry per CDR3 protein. The sample consists of 400,000 or so distinct CDR3 sequences, roughly 20% of them appearing once. The CDR3 covers 11 residues. Germline V gene lookup returns CDR1 SGHTA and CDR2 FQGNSA. The V end lost 7 bases, the J end lost 12 bases, and 13 bases lay between the germline ends. The sample here was PBMCs, taken before the yellow fever booster vaccination. This TCR was recovered from a man aged 18 to 30 who received the YFV17D yellow fever vaccine. The chain employs TRBV7-2 and TRBJ2-1; possibly TRBD1 or TRBD2 for D (7 bases each). The CDR3, as DNA: TGTGCCAGCACCCCAGGGGGGGGGCAGTTCTTC. Translated, it gives CASTPGGGQFF. Variable domain in full (rest from reference TRBV7-2 and TRBJ2-1): GAGVSQSPSNKVTEKGKDVELRCDPISGHTALYWYRQSLGQGLEFLIYFQGNSAPDKSGLPSDRFSAERTGGSVSTLTIQRTQQEDSAVYLCASTPGGGQFFGPGTRLTVL.